A single T cell receptor beta chain is shown here with its context. Its antigen is still unknown. The junction differs from germline at one of its ends, possibly a read error. This sample is drawn from a study of shared clonotypes between healthy human individuals. Overall study findings and caveats: Depth was large, yet rarefaction showed that sorted-subset sequencing was incomplete. Among four donors, about 4.6% of naive CD4 clonotypes were found in common.

200 ng DNA, 25,000 to 35,000 T cell genomes, went into each sorted-subset replicate PCR. Data came from immunoSEQ multiplex PCR; TCRdb stores just in-frame clones and leaves some out. The profile shows about 1 million clones, more than 65% of them singletons. Germline V lookup: CDR1 SSHAT, CDR2 FNYEAQ (reference sequence). The CDR3 totals 14 residues. The origin of this receptor is a man younger than 35 in good health. Sequencing used memory CD4+ T cells sorted from blood. Noted subset: CD45RA-negative fraction. The J gene is TRBJ2-2, the V gene TRBV7-7; unclear D gene. The CDR3, as DNA: TGTGCTAGCAGCTTAATGGCCAACAACGGGGAGCTGTTTTTT. This translates into CASSLMANNGELFF. Based on the CDR3 plus reference TRBV7-7 and TRBJ2-2, the full variable domain is GAGVSQSPRYKVTKRGQDVTLRCDPISSHATLYWYQQALGQGPEFLTYFNYEAQPDKSGLPSDRFSAERPEGSISTLTIQRTEQRDSAMYRCASSLMANNGELFFGEGSRLTVL.